This is a list of T cell receptor beta chains from one sample in a study of blood T cell repertoires in COVID-19. Clones were read by immunoSEQ multiplex PCR, and TCRdb kept only the in-frame ones, dropping some. The table records 110,000 to 150,000 clones, around 87% of them present only once. Material: peripheral blood. All receptors derive from a woman aged 55-75 years with active COVID-19. Each CDR3 is given with its conserved first and last residue. D genes are given only for firm matches. Clone sizes are given selectively: once, few, many, or a class where the clone is expanded.

TGTGCCAGCAGTCAATACCTTAATAGCGGGAGGGGCTCCTACGAGCAGTACTTC,CASSQYLNSGRGSYEQYF,TRBD2,TRBV6-6,-,TRBJ2-7
TGTGCCAGCAGCCCAGGACTAGGAGGCTTCAATGAGCAGTTCTTC,CASSPGLGGFNEQFF,TRBD2,TRBV5-5,-,TRBJ2-1
TGTGCCAGCAGCCCGAACCCCGGGACTAGCGGCGCCCCGTACTTC,CASSPNPGTSGAPYF,TRBD2,TRBV4-2,-,TRBJ2-7
TGTGCCAGCAGGCTTATGGCGGGACGGACTCCGAATCAGCCCCAGCATTTT,CASRLMAGRTPNQPQHF,-,TRBV28,-,TRBJ1-5
TGCGCCAGCAGCCAAGGGGACACTCGGGACGAGCAGTACTTC,CASSQGDTRDEQYF,-,TRBV4-1,few,TRBJ2-7
TGTGCCAGCAGCCCACTAGCGGCATACACAGATACGCAGTATTTT,CASSPLAAYTDTQYF,TRBD2,TRBV28,-,TRBJ2-3
TGTGCCAGTAGTATAGCATCCAGGACAGTGCAAGAGACCCAGTACTTC,CASSIASRTVQETQYF,-,TRBV19,-,TRBJ2-5
TGCGCCAGCAGCTTGGCCGGGGCGGGAGGGTATTACAATGAGCAGTTCTTC,CASSLAGAGGYYNEQFF,TRBD2,TRBV5-1,-,TRBJ2-1
TGTGCCAGCCGGGAGTCTGGGGCCAACGTCCTGACTTTC,CASRESGANVLTF,-,TRBV2,-,TRBJ2-6
TGTGCTGGGACCGGAGGGGTAAAGTCTGAAGCTTTCTTT,CAGTGGVKSEAFF,-,TRBV7-9,-,TRBJ1-1
TGTGCCAGCAGCTTGGCGGGGACAGGCTGGGGCTATGGCTACACCTTC,CASSLAGTGWGYGYTF,TRBD1,TRBV5-4,once,TRBJ1-2
TGTGCCAGCAGCCAAGAAGGATTCGGGAGACCACTTAACAATGAGCAGTTCTTC,CASSQEGFGRPLNNEQFF,-,TRBV3-1/TRBV3-2,-,TRBJ2-1
TGTGCCAGCTCACCACCCGGTGGACAGAGAAACACCATATATTTT,CASSPPGGQRNTIYF,-,TRBV18,once,TRBJ1-3
TGCGCCAGCAGCTATCCCCCCTCCGAGGGCCGGGAGACCCAGTACTTC,CASSYPPSEGRETQYF,-,TRBV4-3,-,TRBJ2-5
TGTGCCAGCAGTACCGTAACTAGATTCGAGCAGTACTTC,CASSTVTRFEQYF,-,TRBV27,-,TRBJ2-7
TGTGCCACCCGGAGGAGTGGGAGCTCCTACAATGAGCAGTTCTTC,CATRRSGSSYNEQFF,-,TRBV6-5,few,TRBJ2-1
TGTGCCAGCAGTCTACGGCGACTAGCGGGCCTGCCTACCCAGGACAATGAGCAGTTCTTC,CASSLRRLAGLPTQDNEQFF,TRBD2,TRBV28,-,TRBJ2-1
TGTGCCTGGAGCGGGACAGGGAACTCCTATAATTCACCCCTCCACTTT,CAWSGTGNSYNSPLHF,TRBD1,TRBV30,-,TRBJ1-6
TGCAGTGAGAGTCCTGAAGCTTTCTTT,CSESPEAFF,-,TRBV20-1,-,TRBJ1-1
TGCGCCAGCAGCTTGGGTGGACAGGCTAATGAAAAACTGTTTTTT,CASSLGGQANEKLFF,TRBD1,TRBV5-1,-,TRBJ1-4